Listed below are T cell receptor beta chains from one sample, sequenced in a study of identical twins. One entry per CDR3 protein, called by TCRdb with MiXCR from the 5' RACE reads. The sample lists 500,000 to 600,000 distinct CDR3 sequences, around 20% seen once, with around 1% in the top ten. The data also belong to a second study, concerning T cells expressing NK-cell markers.

Material for sequencing was CD4+ T cells sorted from blood. These receptor sequences come from a woman aged 18 to 35 in good health. Each CDR3 is given with its conserved first and last residue. Each record gives: CDR3 protein, D gene, V gene, J gene. A D gene is named only where the DNA matches it firmly.

CASRLRIGTGSGELFF	TRBD1	TRBV7-2	TRBJ2-2
CASSSGPNTGELFF	.	TRBV5-1	TRBJ2-2
CASSPSLIGYEQYF	.	TRBV18	TRBJ2-7
CASSLGGTLFF	.	TRBV7-2	TRBJ1-4
CASSWQGASRTDTQYF	TRBD1	TRBV5-1	TRBJ2-3
CASIRVTGENTEAFF	TRBD1	TRBV6-2/TRBV6-3	TRBJ1-1
CASRRSGASPSQYF	TRBD2	TRBV27	TRBJ2-3
CASSEFRETQYF	.	TRBV2	TRBJ2-5
CAWDQGYEQYF	.	TRBV30	TRBJ2-7
CASARSSYEQYF	.	TRBV10-1	TRBJ2-7
CSAGGSGETQYF	TRBD1	TRBV20-1	TRBJ2-5
CASSPRLADTGELFF	TRBD2	TRBV12-3/TRBV12-4	TRBJ2-2
CASSLSRTRDTQYF	.	TRBV12-3/TRBV12-4	TRBJ2-3
CASSQQPDRGNTGELFF	TRBD1	TRBV4-2	TRBJ2-2
CASSYTRTSGRAGGEQFF	TRBD2	TRBV11-1	TRBJ2-1
CSASLAGVYNSPLHF	.	TRBV20-1	TRBJ1-6
CAWATGFNQPQHF	.	TRBV30	TRBJ1-5
CASSRTGQYSYEQYF	TRBD1	TRBV7-9	TRBJ2-7
CASSRSGDLSYEQYF	.	TRBV6-2/TRBV6-3	TRBJ2-7
CASSRRTGTGNYGYTF	TRBD1	TRBV18	TRBJ1-2
CSVKGLAGGTYEQYF	TRBD2	TRBV20-1	TRBJ2-7
CASSSGGGNTEAFF	TRBD1	TRBV6-5	TRBJ1-1
CASMGIQDRERARHF	TRBD1	TRBV9	TRBJ1-5
CASSQGIAGMGYNEQFF	TRBD2	TRBV4-3	TRBJ2-1
CASSYSRDGNLFF	.	TRBV6-5	TRBJ2-1
CASSGGGVETQYF	.	TRBV7-9	TRBJ2-5
CASSLLMGTEAFF	.	TRBV6-1	TRBJ1-1
CSAAGRSMNTGELFF	.	TRBV20-1	TRBJ2-2
CASRPGLAWHEQFF	TRBD2	TRBV27	TRBJ2-1
CASSLRDLQITDTQYF	.	TRBV7-8	TRBJ2-3
CASSLGGSFTDTQYF	.	TRBV7-9	TRBJ2-3
CASSSTGLSSYEQYF	TRBD1	TRBV7-2	TRBJ2-7
CASSSGQTSYNEQFF	TRBD1	TRBV5-1	TRBJ2-1
CASSTGPYYGYTF	.	TRBV12-3/TRBV12-4	TRBJ1-2
CASSYNEKLFF	.	TRBV5-1	TRBJ1-4
CASSQGRDDYGYTF	.	TRBV4-2	TRBJ1-2
CASSLAGTEVSGYTF	.	TRBV7-2	TRBJ1-2
CASSNRDGVYNEQFF	.	TRBV13	TRBJ2-1
CASSLDVGRNYGYTF	.	TRBV5-4	TRBJ1-2
CSASGAFRRTDTQYF	.	TRBV20-1	TRBJ2-3
CSAPRQGDEQYF	TRBD1	TRBV20-1	TRBJ2-7
CSAHPTGRTYEQYF	TRBD1	TRBV20-1	TRBJ2-7
CASRVAGGPPDTQYF	TRBD2	TRBV10-2	TRBJ2-3
CASSLYRLGYSGANVLTF	.	TRBV12-3/TRBV12-4	TRBJ2-6
CASSLSASGGEAFF	.	TRBV7-9	TRBJ1-1